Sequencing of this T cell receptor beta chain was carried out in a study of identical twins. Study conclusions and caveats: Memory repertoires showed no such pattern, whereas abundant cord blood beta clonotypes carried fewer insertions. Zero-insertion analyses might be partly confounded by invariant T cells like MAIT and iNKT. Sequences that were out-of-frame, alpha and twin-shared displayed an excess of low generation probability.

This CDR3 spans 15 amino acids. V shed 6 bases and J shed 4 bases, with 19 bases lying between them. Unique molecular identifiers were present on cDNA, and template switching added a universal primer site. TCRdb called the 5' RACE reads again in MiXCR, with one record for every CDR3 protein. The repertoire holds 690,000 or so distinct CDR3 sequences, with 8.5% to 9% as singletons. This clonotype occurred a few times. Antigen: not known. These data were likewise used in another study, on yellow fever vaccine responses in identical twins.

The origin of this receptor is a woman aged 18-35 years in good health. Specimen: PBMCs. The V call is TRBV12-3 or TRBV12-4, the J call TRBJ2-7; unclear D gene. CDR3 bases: TGTGCCAGCAGCTCTTTACGGACGGAGATGTACGAGCAGTACTTC. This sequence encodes CASSSLRTEMYEQYF.